These 25 T cell receptor beta chains were sequenced from one sample in a study of T cell repertoires in cytomegalovirus infection. TCRdb itself ran the reads through MiXCR, one entry per CDR3 protein. The sample lists 150,000 to 180,000 distinct CDR3 sequences; around a quarter were seen once. Sequencing used PBMCs. All receptors derive from a human donor in good health (CMV status not recorded). Some clones in this sample may be carry-over from other donors' samples.

The V call is TRBV5-1, the J call TRBJ2-5, with D perhaps given as TRBD1 or TRBD2 (5 bases each). Germline loops: CDR1 SGHRS, CDR2 YFSETQ. V was pared by 6 bases and J by 3 bases, with 18 bases between. The CDR3 is 15 residues long. The CDR3 nucleotides read TGCGCCAGCACATTCGTCCTGGGACCAGAAGAGACCCAGTACTTC. Translation: CASTFVLGPEETQYF.

This clonotype came up many times. The V and J genes are TRBV7-8 and TRBJ1-1, with 7 nucleotides matching TRBD1. From germline, CDR1 is SGHVS and CDR2 FQNEAQ. This CDR3 is built from 14 residues. Losses at the gene ends were 2 bases for V and 3 bases for J; bases not matched to a gene: 3. This CDR3 is CASSLFQGDTEAFF. The CDR3 DNA reads as TGTGCCAGCAGCTTATTTCAGGGGGACACTGAAGCTTTCTTT.

This clonotype was counted only a few times. This chain links TRBV3-1 with TRBJ2-2; 9 nucleotides agree with TRBD2. Looked up from germline, CDR1 is LGHDT and CDR2 is YNNKEL (reference sequence). Trimming cost V 6 bases and J 4 bases; bases outside gene matches: 6. The CDR3 is 15 residues long. The CDR3 bases are TGTGCCAGCAGAGGGCTAGCGGGATCCACCGGGGAGCTGTTTTTT. This encodes CASRGLAGSTGELFF.

The chain links TRBV20-1 to TRBJ2-3, with a tentative D call TRBD2 (6 bases). The CDR3 sequence is 14 residues long. V lost 4 bases, J lost 0 bases, and 11 bases lay in between. The V gene's germline CDR1 is DFQATT and CDR2 SNEGSKA (reference sequence). The CDR3 region is CSAKPGASTDTQYF. CDR3 bases: TGCAGTGCTAAACCGGGAGCTAGCACAGATACGCAGTATTTT.

This clonotype was recorded a few times. The rearrangement joins TRBV4-1 to TRBJ2-1, with D unclear. The V end lost 0 bases, the J end lost 3 bases, and 3 bases lay between the germline ends. The CDR3 runs 13 residues. CDR1 and CDR2 from the germline V gene are MGHRA and YSYEKL. The CDR3 region has the DNA TGCGCCAGCAGCCAAGAGGACTACAATGAGCAGTTCTTC. Residues: CASSQEDYNEQFF.

The rearrangement links TRBV7-9 to TRBJ2-5, with 8 bases aligning to TRBD1. This CDR3 region has 14 residues. The germline CDR1 and CDR2 sequences are SEHNR and FQNEAQ (reference sequence). Losses at the gene ends were 2 bases for V and 4 bases for J; bases not matched to a gene: 3. The CDR3 region is CASSLYQGAETQYF. CDR3 nucleotide sequence: TGTGCCAGCAGCTTATATCAGGGGGCAGAGACCCAGTACTTC.

The V call is TRBV7-4, the J call TRBJ2-1; 10 bases align to TRBD2. The germline CDR1 and CDR2 sequences are SGHVT and SQSDAQ. The ends lost 6 bases at V and 0 bases at J; junction bases unmatched: 11. The CDR3 consists of 18 residues. CDR3 bases: TGTGCCAGCAGACAGTCTAGCGGGGGTCATGACTCCTACAATGAGCAGTTCTTC. Amino acid sequence: CASRQSSGGHDSYNEQFF.

Many counts were recorded for this clonotype. The chain employs TRBV7-9 and TRBJ1-1; the match to TRBD1 covers 7 bases. V lost 2 bases and J lost 1; bases outside the gene matches: 10. The CDR3 totals 17 residues. Germline CDR1 and CDR2: SEHNR and FQNEAQ (reference sequence). This CDR3 is CASSLRSSGTANTEAFF. Here the CDR3 DNA reads TGTGCCAGCAGCTTAAGAAGTTCCGGGACAGCGAACACTGAAGCTTTCTTT.

At least ten counts were recorded for this clonotype. The chain uses TRBV7-9 and TRBJ2-7, with 9 bases aligning to TRBD1. The CDR3 consists of 16 residues. Losses at the gene ends were 4 bases for V and 1 base for J; bases not matched to a gene: 8. Germline CDR1 reads SEHNR; CDR2 reads FQNEAQ (reference sequence). The chain's CDR3 is CASSYSGTGRSYEQYF. DNA for the CDR3: TGTGCCAGCAGCTATTCCGGGACAGGGAGATCCTACGAGCAGTACTTC.

The gene calls are TRBV20-1 and TRBJ2-3, with 9 bases aligning to TRBD2. Germline loops: CDR1 DFQATT, CDR2 SNEGSKA (reference sequence). The CDR3 consists of 16 residues. Unmatched junction bases numbered 15, after V lost 6 bases and J lost 5 bases. This CDR3 reads CSAQAPGLAGRDTQYF. In nucleotides, the CDR3 is TGCAGTGCCCAAGCGCCGGGACTAGCTGGGAGAGATACGCAGTATTTT.

This clonotype has at least ten counts. The genes are TRBV7-3 and TRBJ2-6, with D unclear. CDR1 is SGHTA and CDR2 is FQGTGA in the germline V gene. The CDR3 has 15 amino acids. The V gene lost 5 bases and the J gene lost 2 bases, with 10 bases spanning the gap. CDR3 coding DNA: TGTGCCAGCAGCCCTAGGAATACTGGGGCCAACGTCCTGACTTTC. Translating it yields CASSPRNTGANVLTF.

This clonotype was seen a single time. V usage is TRBV29-1 and J usage is TRBJ1-1; no definite D call. Germline CDR1 is SQVTM and CDR2 is ANQGSEA. The CDR3 runs to 13 residues. V lost 4 bases and J 1 base, leaving 10 bases between the germline ends. In nucleotides, the CDR3 is TGCAGCGTTGTCCTGACAACGAACACTGAAGCTTTCTTT. As protein: CSVVLTTNTEAFF.

This clonotype was detected only once. The chain has TRBV28 and TRBJ2-1; 8 nucleotides align to TRBD1. V lost 6 bases and J lost 7; bases outside the gene matches: 8. CDR3 length equals 14 residues. Germline CDR1 and CDR2: MDHEN and SYDVKM. The DNA for the CDR3 is TGTGCCAGCAGCTACGGGACAGGCACTAATGAGCAGTTCTTC. Protein: CASSYGTGTNEQFF.

The J gene is TRBJ1-3, the V gene TRBV28; D unresolved. The ends were cut back, 1 base at V and 1 base at J, with 2 bases in the middle. Germline V lookup: CDR1 MDHEN, CDR2 SYDVKM. This CDR3 is 13 amino acids long. CDR3 DNA sequence: TGTGCCAGCAGTTTATCTTCTGGAAACACCATATATTTT. It encodes CASSLSSGNTIYF.

The chain links TRBV5-1 to TRBJ2-7; no clear D gene. CDR3 length equals 14 residues. CDR1 and CDR2 from the germline V gene are SGHRS and YFSETQ. Trimming cost V 0 bases and J 2 bases, with 9 bases left between them. DNA for the CDR3: TGCGCCAGCAGCTTGGAGGCAATCCCCTACGAGCAGTACTTC. Encoded protein: CASSLEAIPYEQYF.

This clonotype has just a few counts. CDR3 DNA sequence: TGTGCCACCAGCAGAGATCAGGGTTCAGGAAACACCATATATTTT. Amino acids: CATSRDQGSGNTIYF. J is TRBJ1-3 and V is TRBV15; the D gene is possibly TRBD1 (5 bases). With 0 bases removed from V and 4 bases from J, the gap between germline ends came to 10 bases. The CDR3 has 15 amino acids. Germline V gives CDR1 LNHNV, CDR2 YYDKDF (reference sequence).

V gene TRBV5-3 combines with J gene TRBJ1-3; D uncertain. TRBV5-3 is marked as an open reading frame, function uncertain. Trimming stripped 0 bases from V and 5 bases from J, with 6 bases between. The CDR3 loop spans 13 amino acids. In DNA form, the CDR3 reads TGTGCCAGAAGCTTGGATAGGCGAAACACCATATATTTT. Translated: CARSLDRRNTIYF.

This clonotype was counted at least ten times. This chain links TRBV7-2 with TRBJ2-1; 8 bases line up with TRBD1. Germline lookup yields CDR1 SGHTA and CDR2 FQGNSA. V shed 5 bases, J shed 8 bases, and the junction held 8 bases outside the gene matches. The CDR3 is 14 residues long. CDR3 loop: CASSVGQGFDEQFF. DNA of the CDR3: TGTGCCAGCAGCGTAGGACAGGGCTTCGATGAGCAGTTCTTC.

This clonotype has a single count. CDR3 sequence reads: CAISDSYEQYF. Here the CDR3 DNA reads TGTGCCATCAGTGACAGTTACGAGCAGTACTTC. J is TRBJ2-7 and V is TRBV10-3; no clear D gene. The CDR3 is made up of 11 amino acids. Trimming took off 3 bases at V and 4 bases at J, with 4 bases between the two ends. Germline-derived CDR1 and CDR2 are ENHRY and SYGVKD.

J is TRBJ2-3 and V is TRBV27; D is ambiguous. Trimming removed 5 bases at V and 1 base at J, with 10 bases between. The CDR3 covers 14 residues. CDR1 and CDR2 from the germline V gene are MNHEY and SMNVEV (reference sequence). The CDR3 loop is CASSPLDRTDTQYF. DNA of the CDR3: TGTGCCAGCAGTCCGTTGGACCGCACAGATACGCAGTATTTT.

V and J are TRBV30 and TRBJ2-3, with 9 bases that match TRBD1. Per germline, CDR1 GTSNPN and CDR2 SVGIG (reference sequence). The CDR3 length is 12 residues. After removal of 1 base from V and 9 bases from J, the junction contained 2 bases not matched to a gene. The CDR3 sequence is CAWSADRGTQYF. CDR3 sequence (DNA): TGTGCCTGGAGTGCCGACAGGGGGACGCAGTATTTT.

This clonotype was recorded a few times. This rearrangement joins TRBV2 to TRBJ2-7; 8 positions match TRBD1. There are 13 residues in the CDR3. V shed 8 bases and J 4 bases; nucleotides not matched to a gene: 7. CDR1 SNHLY and CDR2 FYNNEI come from the germline V gene. The CDR3 loop reads CASQTGVHYEQYF. The CDR3 region has the DNA TGTGCCAGCCAGACAGGGGTTCATTACGAGCAGTACTTC.

This clonotype has more than one count but fewer than ten. The J gene is TRBJ2-4, the V gene TRBV20-1, with 8 positions matching TRBD1. This CDR3 region has 16 residues. V shed 2 bases and J 2 bases; nucleotides not matched to a gene: 8. In germline, CDR1 is DFQATT, CDR2 SNEGSKA (reference sequence). Here the CDR3 reads CSARPQGVFTKNIQYF. DNA of the CDR3: TGCAGTGCTAGACCACAGGGGGTTTTCACCAAAAACATTCAGTACTTC.

This clonotype came up many times. The chain uses TRBV7-2 and TRBJ1-4; D is possibly TRBD1 (6 bases). V dropped 5 bases and J dropped 0 bases, with 10 bases sitting between them. Germline V gives CDR1 SGHTA, CDR2 FQGNSA. CDR3 length: 15 amino acids. CDR3 coding DNA: TGTGCCAGCAGCCTTCGGACAGCAACTAATGAAAAACTGTTTTTT. Translating gives CASSLRTATNEKLFF.

This clonotype was picked up a small number of times. The chain links TRBV19 to TRBJ1-5, with D maybe TRBD1 (5 bases). The CDR3 is 15 residues long. V lost 4 bases, J lost 7 bases, and 17 bases lay in between. Germline values: CDR1 LNHDA, CDR2 SQIVND (reference sequence). CDR3 sequence (DNA): TGTGCCAGTAGTACCGGGCCACAAAGGGGACAGCCCCAGCATTTT. Translation gives CASSTGPQRGQPQHF.